This T cell receptor beta chain was retrieved from a study of patients and donors after allogeneic stem cell transplantation. In TCRdb, the RT-PCR reads were re-called with MiXCR into one record per CDR3 protein. The table includes approximately 410,000 distinct CDR3 sequences, roughly 17% detected once. Germline CDR1 and CDR2: SGHTA and FQGNSA. V trimming: 6 bases; J trimming: 5 bases; junction bases outside the gene matches: 8. This CDR3 has 15 amino acids. This clonotype was recorded at least ten times. The chain uses TRBV7-2 and TRBJ2-2; TRBD1 matches 8 bases. Sequencing was performed on blood, either unsorted or a sorted T cell fraction (not recorded which). The sequence derives from a human donor who was either an allogeneic HSCT recipient or a stem cell or donor lymphocyte infusion donor (not recorded which). It is not recorded whose cells these are; they may come from a transplant donor. DNA for the CDR3: TGTGCCAGCAGTCCCAGGACAGGGAGGACCGGGGAGCTGTTTTTT. It is translated as CASSPRTGRTGELFF.